Included here is one T cell receptor (beta chain) sequence, with context. The antigen it recognizes is unknown. Base qualities are missing; no much larger clone stands one base away. Libraries were constructed by the immunoSEQ multiplex PCR assay. For the multiplex PCR, a mixture combining 60 forward primers for TCR Vbeta segments and 13 reverse primers for TCR Jbeta segments was used. The CDR3 region of rearranged TCR beta genes was amplified from genomic DNA by a multiplex PCR assay. The amplified TCR beta libraries were sequenced on the Illumina HiSeq System as 87-base-pair reads. Per the original workflow: In a later analysis, approximately 74 million unique TCR beta chains were counted across the 500 to 700 repertoires, and approximately 9.9 million of these chains were shared by at least two donors. A nearest-neighbor algorithm error-corrected the raw reads and collapsed the reads into unique sequences, merging closely related sequences to remove PCR and sequencing errors. CDR3 sequences were aligned to IMGT reference sequences to assign V, D and J gene segments. For a sequence to be retained, a match of at least six nucleotides to both a V gene segment and a J gene segment was required. Rearrangements were classified as productive when the CDR3 lacked stop codons and remained in frame with V and J, and all other rearrangements were classified as non-productive. Following IMGT convention, CDR3 was defined as the stretch from the second conserved V-encoded cysteine up to the conserved J-encoded phenylalanine. The earlier analysis of more than 450 of the donors excluded sequences that lacked an unambiguous match to a single V gene segment. In an earlier analysis of 587 of the donors, a V segment was called functional when productive rearrangements were above 56.7%, and segregating when the standard deviation between donors exceeded 5%. To diagnose cytomegalovirus status from the catalog of TCR beta chain sequences, a statistical classification framework was built. In a later analysis, V and J genes were assigned by comparing TCR nucleotide sequences against IMGT/GENE-DB human TR gene sequences. The TCRdist pipeline was used in a later analysis to assign CDR3 sequences and most-parsimonious VDJ recombination scenarios. A later analysis defined each TCR beta chain by its CDR3 amino acid sequence plus V-gene family, and excluded reads lacking a unique V-gene family. In a later analysis, fewer than 600 highly shared, low-generation-probability nucleotide sequences were removed to address suspected cross-contamination and a sequencing artifact. In a later analysis, a clonal expansion index was calculated for each public chain from normalized within-repertoire ranks of inferred template counts. In a later analysis, generation probabilities were computed with a VDJ recombination model fitted to out-of-frame rearrangements, and the resulting probabilities were checked against IGoR. A later analysis scored TCR-TCR, TCR-HLA and TCR-CMV co-occurrence with hypergeometric tests, applying a repertoire-size bias correction to TCR pairs. False discovery rates were estimated in a later analysis by permuting HLA or CMV assignments 20 times. In a later analysis, co-occurring TCRs were grouped using DBSCAN, with TCRdist sequence similarity added in when clustering inside HLA-allele-positive subsets. Repertoires with fewer than 30,000 or more than 120,000 public chains, plus five repertoires with anomalous nucleotide sharing, were excluded from co-occurrence clustering. TCRdb limited this immuneACCESS table to in-frame rearrangements with V and J called. A share of clones is missing; checked studies link under half to unresolved V genes, and the rest is unexplained. The DNA gave D and trimming, while V, J and clone size come from that table. For this sample the table gives fewer than 350,000 clones, of which about 90% were detected only once. The ten largest clones capture more than 2% of the sample.

V is cut back by 2 bases and J by 2 bases, with 16 bases in the junction unmatched. Inclusive of the bounding cysteine and phenylalanine, the CDR3 is 20 residues long. Left in the record is the CDR3 DNA by itself, 60 bases read in frame from the first base. Sequences SGHTA (CDR1) and FQGTGA (CDR2) are obtained from the germline V gene. In total, about 650 healthy bone marrow donors made up the cohort. At the time of sampling, every cohort member was nominally healthy, though immune exposures that went unrecorded were likely present. The donor tested CMV seronegative, placing the donor among the 350 or so seronegative members of the cohort. A peripheral blood sample was collected from each donor, and TCR beta sequencing was performed on peripheral blood mononuclear cells. The Qiagen DNeasy Blood Extraction Kit was used to extract genomic DNA from the blood cell samples. The sample is drawn from a study of cytomegalovirus exposure and HLA in healthy donors (dated by TCRdb to 2017 to 2019). About the study as a whole: In an earlier analysis of under 600 of the donors, about 270 Gb of sequence data and about 110 million unique TCR beta sequences from roughly 190 million T cells were reported. Alongside the repertoire data, information on donor age, sex, ethnicity and CMV serostatus was compiled. A later analysis re-examined previously published TCR beta repertoires from 610 or so donors and added high-resolution HLA genotyping to investigate patterns of TCR occurrence. Rather than using new phenotypic data, the later analysis identified candidate immune exposures from TCR beta sequences and from how often those sequences occurred across donors. A later genetic analysis took genome-wide SNP genotypes for about 55% of the roughly 670 donors and used that subset as a discovery cohort. Across some 400 genotyped donors of the cohort, an average of about 200,000 unique TCR beta nucleotide sequences per donor were sequenced, and around 20% of those sequences were non-productive. Class I and class II HLA loci were covered by the typing at four-digit resolution. The number of donors typed differed by locus, with roughly 620-630 for A, B, C, DRB1 and DQB1, roughly 520 for DQA1, approximately 570 for DPA1, and 400 to 490 for DPB1. An earlier analysis of fewer than 750 of the donors used high-throughput TCR beta sequencing to judge whether each TCR beta V gene segment behaved as functional or pseudogenic. Besides the first cohort of roughly 660 subjects, a separate validation cohort made up of roughly 120 different subjects was used. The T cell repertoires of 666 subjects were profiled by immunosequencing and related to cytomegalovirus serostatus. Every discovery cohort repertoire had been produced on one sequencing platform. High-throughput TCR immunosequencing, statistical association of individual TCRs with disease status, and machine learning were combined to predict cytomegalovirus infection status. The aim of the study was to test whether cataloging public T cell receptors could identify signatures of past pathogen exposure. The genetic ancestry cluster associated with self-reported Caucasian donors included over 65% of the roughly 400 genotyped donors. A handful of DR-DQ haplotypes were treated as single units for association and clustering because of strong linkage in the cohort. An early release that covered about 600 HLA-typed donors contained approximately 300 gigabases of sequencing data and around 85 million unique TCR sequences.

Results the study describes overall, beyond this receptor: A group of highly shared sequence variants was considered likely to be a technical artifact of the sequencing pipeline. While some public TCRs were present in many individuals, most TCR sequences turned up only very rarely across donors. For the cohort, immune exposure information was limited to CMV serostatus. The authors suggested that the approach could potentially be generalized to other disease states and immunological phenotypes. In a later analysis, HLA-associated TCR beta chains were found to be more clonally expanded and to have lower generation probabilities than equally common non-associated chains. Roughly uniform sequencing depth across donors was assumed in presence/absence analyses, although this assumption may not hold. A few of the identified cytomegalovirus-associated TCR beta chains were confirmed in vitro to be specific for cytomegalovirus antigens. In a later analysis, the rate of TCR association differed among HLA loci, with DRB1 alleles having the most associated TCRs and HLA-C alleles having the fewest. Because counts were too low, about 18 rarely observed V segments, including chromosome 9 orphons, were left out of the earlier analysis of some 600 of the donors. A further reported finding was that TCR beta sequences accurately predicted the HLA-A and HLA-B alleles for most subjects in the first cohort. Some IMGT-functional V segments, including TRBV6-2 and TRBV6-3, could not be told apart with the 87-base-pair reads, so those segments were excluded. When HLA alleles, especially DR and DQ, strongly co-occurred, attributing TCR associations to individual alleles was difficult. Linkage disequilibrium might explain the correlated functional status among segregating V segments, but an unknown experimental factor could not be ruled out. The study listed over 150 TCR beta chains as associated with cytomegalovirus. In an earlier analysis of fewer than 700 of the donors, most TCR beta V segments appeared in productive rearrangements about 87% or about 30% of the time, broadly matching IMGT annotations. At a false discovery rate of 0.05, a later analysis linked around 15,000 TCR beta sequences to specific HLA alleles. In a later analysis, several top co-occurrence clusters were reported to appear linked to parvovirus B19, influenza, CMV and Epstein-Barr virus. In a later genetic analysis, a missense DCLRE1C variant was associated with V-gene and J-gene trimming of TCR beta chains, and the association was replicated in an independent cohort. Only TCR beta chains were sequenced in this cohort, and the absence of alpha or paired-chain data limited detectable features. Because HLA typing was unavailable for some donors at each locus, only the typed subset was used in association tests. In a later analysis, most CMV-associated TCR beta chains were found to appear HLA-restricted, with HLA associations seemingly driven largely by CMV exposure. According to a later genetic analysis, donors in an Asian-associated ancestry cluster had fewer N-insertions in productive TCRs than the approximately 690-donor mean. The classifier was reported to diagnose cytomegalovirus status with high specificity and sensitivity in both the original and validation cohorts.

The TCR originated in a woman aged 18-29 years in good health and CMV-seronegative. This receptor chain uses TRBV7-3 and TRBJ2-1; 9 central bases correspond to TRBD1. The sequencing sample was made of PBMCs. The DNA sequence follows: TGTGCCAGCAGCTTACATTCCCGGGACAGGGTGTCCGGGGCCTACAATGAGCAGTTCTTC. It encodes CASSLHSRDRVSGAYNEQFF. Supplemented by the reference TRBV7-3 and TRBJ2-1 proteins around the CDR3, the complete variable domain is GAGVSQTPSNKVTEKGKYVELRCDPISGHTALYWYRQSLGQGPEFLIYFQGTGAADDSGLPNDRFFAVRPEGSVSTLKIQRTERGDSAVYLCASSLHSRDRVSGAYNEQFFGPGTRLTVL.